Following are 19 T cell receptor beta chains from one sample sequenced in a study of control samples from healthy donors and cancer patients. The protocol was immunoSEQ multiplex PCR, while the TCRdb copy is restricted to in-frame clones and leaves out a portion. The sample lists 150,000 or so clones; 80% to 95% were seen once. Material for sequencing was blood. Every receptor here comes from a man aged 18 to 30 in good health.

This clone was detected a few times. V and J are TRBV4-2 and TRBJ1-2; no clear D gene. Germline lookup yields CDR1 LGHNA and CDR2 YNFKEQ. This CDR3 region has 13 residues. The V and J ends lost 4 bases and 2 bases respectively, with 8 bases between them. The CDR3 DNA sequence: TGTGCCAGCAGCCCGGCGGCGAACTATGGCTACACCTTC. Encoded protein: CASSPAANYGYTF.

The rearrangement joins TRBV11-3 to TRBJ1-6; D remains ambiguous. V lost 1 base and J 7 bases, leaving 5 bases between the germline ends. Germline CDR1 reads SGHNT; CDR2 reads YENEEA. The CDR3 spans 13 residues. The CDR3 sequence: CASSLGRNSPLHF. CDR3 coding DNA: TGTGCCAGCAGCTTAGGACGGAATTCACCCCTCCACTTT.

The chain employs TRBV5-6 and TRBJ1-2, with D possibly TRBD1 on 5 matching bases. The germline V gene encodes CDR1 SGHDT and CDR2 YYEEEE. V gave up 1 base and J gave up 7 bases, with 11 bases separating them. The CDR3 runs to 13 residues. In DNA, the CDR3 is TGTGCCAGCAGCTTGTCCCAGGGAAGTGGCTACACCTTC. Translation gives CASSLSQGSGYTF.

The chain links TRBV6-5 to TRBJ2-7, with 12 bases lining up with TRBD2. Germline V gene lookup returns CDR1 MNHEY and CDR2 SVGAGI. V trimming: 0 bases; J trimming: 6 bases; junction bases outside the gene matches: 6. The CDR3 spans 16 residues. CDR3 DNA: TGTGCCAGCAGTTACTCCCTAGCGGGAGGGCCAAGCGAGCAGTACTTC. It is translated as CASSYSLAGGPSEQYF.

The rearrangement links TRBV27 to TRBJ1-6, with D possibly matching TRBD1 (6 bases). Trimming pared 7 bases from V and 2 bases from J, leaving 18 bases between. The CDR3 extends over 17 amino acids. CDR1 MNHEY and CDR2 SMNVEV come from the germline V gene (reference sequence). CDR3 amino acids: CASTLTGTRPYNSPLHF. CDR3 nucleotides: TGTGCCAGCACCCTCACAGGGACGAGGCCCTATAATTCACCCCTCCACTTT.

V usage is TRBV7-9 and J usage is TRBJ2-2; 11 bases line up with TRBD1. The germline V gene has CDR1 SEHNR and CDR2 FQNEAQ (reference sequence). The V segment lost 5 bases and the J segment 6 bases; nucleotides outside the gene matches: 5. The CDR3 spans 15 residues. CDR3: CASSQDRGPPGELFF. DNA of the CDR3: TGTGCCAGCAGCCAGGACAGGGGGCCCCCCGGGGAGCTGTTTTTT.

The chain combines TRBV11-2 with TRBJ1-2; the D is unclear. The CDR3 length is 13 residues. CDR1 is SGHAT and CDR2 is FQNNGV in the germline V gene. V was cut by 3 bases and J by 8 bases, with 13 bases left in between. In nucleotides, the CDR3 is TGTGCCAGCAGCTTTAACGAGGACTCCGGCTACACCTTC. This encodes CASSFNEDSGYTF.

The V gene is TRBV2, the J gene TRBJ2-1; 7 positions agree with TRBD2. With 3 bases clipped from V and 5 bases from J, the junction kept 1 base outside the gene matches. Germline CDR1 SNHLY, CDR2 FYNNEI. The length of the CDR3 is 13 residues. CDR3 region: CASSERENNEQFF. The CDR3 DNA reads TGTGCCAGCAGTGAGCGGGAGAACAATGAGCAGTTCTTC.

The chain combines TRBV21-1 with TRBJ2-7; the D segment call TRBD2 is taken from the table without a DNA check. TRBV21-1 is a pseudogene. The CDR3 is 15 amino acids. The CDR3 spells CASSRTSGHSYEQYF. As DNA, the CDR3 is TGTGCCAGCAGCAGGACTAGCGGCCACTCCTACGAGCAGTACTTC.

The chain employs TRBV13 and TRBJ1-1, with D hard to call. Germline V gene lookup returns CDR1 PRHDT and CDR2 FYEKMQ (reference sequence). V lost 6 bases, J lost 4 bases, and 6 bases lay in between. CDR3 length: 11 residues. The CDR3 is CASSYVTEAFF. CDR3 bases: TGTGCCAGCAGTTATGTCACTGAAGCTTTCTTT.

The gene calls are TRBV19 and TRBJ1-4, with D possibly being TRBD1 (5 bases). The CDR3 has 15 residues. Germline-derived CDR1 and CDR2 are LNHDA and SQIVND (reference sequence). The germline V and J ends were trimmed by 6 bases and 5 bases, with 16 bases remaining between them. This CDR3 reads CASSLTGRSNEKLFF. Here the CDR3 DNA reads TGTGCCAGTAGCTTAACAGGCCGCTCCAATGAAAAACTGTTTTTT.

This chain connects TRBV6-5 to TRBJ2-7; D might be TRBD1 (5 bases). Germline CDR1 and CDR2: MNHEY and SVGAGI. The CDR3 sequence is 12 residues long. With 8 bases removed from V and 5 bases from J, the gap between germline ends came to 13 bases. The CDR3, as DNA: TGTGCCAGCGCTAAGGACAACGACGAGCAGTACTTC. Translating it yields CASAKDNDEQYF.

The J gene is TRBJ2-1, the V gene TRBV19; 10 bases map to TRBD1. J lost 1 base, V lost 6 bases, and 21 bases had no gene match. Germline V gene lookup returns CDR1 LNHDA and CDR2 SQIVND (reference sequence). CDR3 length: 21 residues. In nucleotides, the CDR3 is TGTGCCAGTAGCGAGACAGGGCGGGGACAGGGGATTGGGTGGTCCTACAATGAGCAGTTCTTC. Residues: CASSETGRGQGIGWSYNEQFF.

This chain's CDR3 is CAIRTSSGTDTQYF. In nucleotides, the CDR3 is TGTGCCATCAGGACTAGCTCGGGCACAGATACGCAGTATTTT. This chain uses TRBV10-3 with TRBJ2-3; 7 bases are shared with TRBD2. CDR1 is ENHRY and CDR2 is SYGVKD in the germline V gene. Trimming took 6 bases from V and 1 from J; bases not matched to a gene: 4. The CDR3 is 14 amino acids.

The chain carries TRBV30 and TRBJ2-7; D not resolved. This CDR3 has 14 amino acids. Trimming stripped 2 bases from V and 0 bases from J, with 11 bases between. CDR1 and CDR2 (germline): GTSNPN, SVGIG (reference sequence). The CDR3 spells CAWSSRRVSYEQYF. The DNA for the CDR3 is TGTGCCTGGAGTAGTAGGCGAGTCTCCTACGAGCAGTACTTC.

This sequence joins TRBV30 and TRBJ2-7; 8 positions match TRBD1. Germline V CDR1 and CDR2: GTSNPN, SVGIG (reference sequence). The CDR3 runs to 14 residues. The J segment lost 4 bases and the V segment lost 0 bases, leaving 5 bases of the junction unmatched. CDR3 amino acids: CAWSVATGEYEQYF. CDR3 sequence (DNA): TGTGCCTGGAGTGTGGCGACAGGGGAATACGAGCAGTACTTC.

This clone has a single count. The rearrangement uses TRBV6-6 and TRBJ1-1, with a tentative D call TRBD1 (6 bases). Trimming shortened V by 2 bases and J by 11 bases, and 21 bases separated the two germline ends. Per germline, CDR1 MNHNY and CDR2 SVGAGI (reference sequence). This CDR3 is built from 15 residues. The DNA of the CDR3 is TGTGCCAGCAGTTACCAGTCAAACAGGAGGGGGGAGGCTTTCTTT. This gives the protein CASSYQSNRRGEAFF.

The DNA of the CDR3 is TGCGCCAGCAGTGAGTCGGGGGGCGGCTTTGTTGGTGGCTACACCTTC. This gives the protein CASSESGGGFVGGYTF. This sequence joins TRBV10-2 and TRBJ1-2; TRBD1 is a possible D gene (6 bases). The CDR3 totals 16 residues. V lost 0 bases to trimming and J lost 7 bases, with 18 bases between them. Per the germline V gene, CDR1 is WSHSY and CDR2 is SAAADI.

V usage is TRBV11-2 and J usage is TRBJ2-7; D is possibly TRBD2 (6 bases). This CDR3 is 17 amino acids long. Trimming stripped 0 bases from V and 3 bases from J, with 18 bases between. The V gene's germline CDR1 is SGHAT and CDR2 FQNNGV. The CDR3 coding sequence is TGTGCCAGCAGCTTAGATAGCGGCGGAGGAATCGACTACGAGCAGTACTTC. Amino acid sequence: CASSLDSGGGIDYEQYF.